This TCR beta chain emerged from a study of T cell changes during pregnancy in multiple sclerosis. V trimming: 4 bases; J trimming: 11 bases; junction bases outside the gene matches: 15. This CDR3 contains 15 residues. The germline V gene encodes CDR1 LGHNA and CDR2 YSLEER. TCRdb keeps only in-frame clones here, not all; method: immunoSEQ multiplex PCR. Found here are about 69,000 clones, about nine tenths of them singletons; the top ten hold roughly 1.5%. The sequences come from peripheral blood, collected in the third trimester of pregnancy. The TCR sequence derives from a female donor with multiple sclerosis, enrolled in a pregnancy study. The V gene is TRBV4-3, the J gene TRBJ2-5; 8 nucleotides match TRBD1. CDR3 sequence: CASSLRLGQGVSQYF. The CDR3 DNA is TGCGCCAGCAGCCTACGACTAGGACAGGGCGTATCTCAGTACTTC.